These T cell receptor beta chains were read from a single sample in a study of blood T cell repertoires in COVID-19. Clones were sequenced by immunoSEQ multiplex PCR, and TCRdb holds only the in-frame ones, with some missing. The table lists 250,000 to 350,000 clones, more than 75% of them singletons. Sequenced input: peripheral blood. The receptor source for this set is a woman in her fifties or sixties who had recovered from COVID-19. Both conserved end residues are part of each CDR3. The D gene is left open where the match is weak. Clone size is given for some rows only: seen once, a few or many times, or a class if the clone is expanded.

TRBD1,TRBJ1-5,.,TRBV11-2,CASSSDRGEPQHF,TGTGCCAGCAGCTCGGACAGGGGAGAGCCCCAGCATTTT
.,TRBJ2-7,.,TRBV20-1,CSASRQGWDEQYF,TGCAGTGCTAGTCGGCAGGGTTGGGACGAGCAGTACTTC
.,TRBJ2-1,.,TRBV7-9,CASSPVLGRGSNEQFF,TGTGCCAGCAGCCCCGTTTTGGGGAGGGGGAGCAATGAGCAGTTCTTC
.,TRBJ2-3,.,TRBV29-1,CSVGAVGTDTQYF,TGCAGCGTTGGGGCCGTTGGCACAGATACGCAGTATTTT
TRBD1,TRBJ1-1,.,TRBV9,CASSVGPGGASEAFF,TGTGCCAGCAGCGTAGGTCCAGGGGGCGCTTCTGAAGCTTTCTTT
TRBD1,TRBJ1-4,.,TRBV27,CASRLTGDVKLFF,TGTGCCAGCAGGTTGACAGGGGATGTAAAACTGTTTTTT
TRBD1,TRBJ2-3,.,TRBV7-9,CASRTGGADTDTQYF,TGTGCCAGCAGGACAGGGGGCGCGGACACAGATACGCAGTATTTT
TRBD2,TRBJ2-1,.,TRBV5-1,CASTPGGLSYNEQFF,TGCGCCAGTACCCCCGGGGGGTTGTCCTACAATGAGCAGTTCTTC
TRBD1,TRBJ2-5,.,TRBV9,CASSVAGQGAGVGETQYF,TGTGCCAGCAGCGTAGCGGGACAGGGGGCCGGAGTCGGAGAGACCCAGTACTTC
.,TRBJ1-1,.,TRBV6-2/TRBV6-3,CASSPLALMIGFF,TGTGCCAGCAGTCCCCTAGCGCTGATGATCGGTTTCTTT
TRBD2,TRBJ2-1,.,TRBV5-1,CASSYGPTSGSNEQFF,TGCGCCAGCAGCTACGGCCCTACTAGCGGGAGTAATGAGCAGTTCTTC
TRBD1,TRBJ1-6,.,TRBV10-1,CASSYRGGGSPLHF,TGCGCCAGCAGTTACAGGGGAGGAGGTTCACCCCTCCACTTT
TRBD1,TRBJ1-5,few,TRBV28,CASSRDRVTQPQHF,TGTGCCAGCAGCCGGGACAGGGTAACTCAGCCCCAGCATTTT
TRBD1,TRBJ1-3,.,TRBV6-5,CASSFRLTGAGNTIYF,TGTGCCAGCAGTTTTCGGTTGACAGGGGCTGGAAACACCATATATTTT
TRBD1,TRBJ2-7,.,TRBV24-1,CATSDGDRSYEQYF,TGTGCCACCAGTGATGGGGACAGATCCTACGAGCAGTACTTC
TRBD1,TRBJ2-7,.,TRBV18,CASSPDRDSYEQYF,TGTGCCAGCTCCCCAGACAGGGATTCTTACGAGCAGTACTTC
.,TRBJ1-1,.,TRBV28,CASRRGASTEAFF,TGTGCCAGCCGCCGGGGGGCTAGCACTGAAGCTTTCTTT
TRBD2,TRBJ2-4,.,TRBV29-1,CSVEEREGHRNIQYF,TGCAGCGTTGAGGAGCGGGAGGGCCATCGGAACATTCAGTACTTC
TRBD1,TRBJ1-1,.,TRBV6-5,CASRQGSDTEAFF,TGTGCCAGCCGACAGGGATCGGACACTGAAGCTTTCTTT
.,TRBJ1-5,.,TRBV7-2,CASSPREDMMEQPQHF,TGTGCCAGCAGCCCCAGGGAAGACATGATGGAACAGCCCCAGCATTTT
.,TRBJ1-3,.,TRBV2,CASSDQGLGGNTIYF,TGTGCCAGCAGTGACCAGGGGTTGGGCGGAAACACCATATATTTT
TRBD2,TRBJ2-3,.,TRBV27,CASSYGGGADTQYF,TGTGCCAGCAGTTACGGGGGGGGCGCAGATACGCAGTATTTT
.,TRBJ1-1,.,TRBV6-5,CASRGWGGATEAFF,TGTGCCAGCAGGGGCTGGGGGGGCGCAACTGAAGCTTTCTTT
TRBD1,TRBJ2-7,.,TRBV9,CASSVGQGVHEQYF,TGTGCCAGCAGCGTAGGACAGGGCGTCCACGAGCAGTACTTC
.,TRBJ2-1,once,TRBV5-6,CASTRAYNEQFF,TGTGCCAGCACCCGGGCCTACAATGAGCAGTTCTTC
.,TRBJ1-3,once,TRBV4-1,CASSPDPRGSGNTIYF,TGCGCCAGCAGCCCGGACCCAAGGGGCTCTGGAAACACCATATATTTT
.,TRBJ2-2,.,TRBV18,CASSPGQLMTGELFF,TGTGCCAGCTCACCAGGACAGCTAATGACCGGGGAGCTGTTTTTT
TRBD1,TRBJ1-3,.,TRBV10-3,CAISPGTDHTIYF,TGTGCCATCAGTCCAGGGACAGACCACACCATATATTTT
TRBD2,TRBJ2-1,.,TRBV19,CASTKYSGISYNEQFF,TGTGCCAGTACCAAATATAGCGGGATCTCCTACAATGAGCAGTTCTTC
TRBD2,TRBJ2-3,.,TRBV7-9,CASSRRSGSSSDTQYF,TGTGCCAGCAGCCGGAGGAGCGGGAGTTCCTCAGATACGCAGTATTTT
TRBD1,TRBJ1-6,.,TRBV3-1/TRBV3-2,CASSQLGQATNSPLHF,TGTGCCAGCAGCCAATTAGGACAGGCGACAAATTCACCCCTCCACTTT
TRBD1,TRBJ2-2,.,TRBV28,CAIDRGWNTGELFF,TGTGCCATTGACAGGGGTTGGAACACCGGGGAGCTGTTTTTT
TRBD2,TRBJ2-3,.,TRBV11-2,CASSFRGGRDTDTQYF,TGTGCCAGCAGCTTCCGGGGGGGACGGGACACAGATACGCAGTATTTT
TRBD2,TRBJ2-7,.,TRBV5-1,CASSLRTSGTYEQYF,TGCGCCAGCAGCTTAAGGACTAGCGGGACCTACGAGCAGTACTTC
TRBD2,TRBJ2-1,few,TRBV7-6,CASSLLGAGGPRNEQFF,TGTGCCAGCAGCCTATTGGGTGCGGGAGGGCCGCGGAATGAGCAGTTCTTC
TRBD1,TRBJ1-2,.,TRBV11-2,CASSPRGQVRLSYTF,TGTGCCAGCAGCCCGAGGGGACAGGTGCGGCTTAGCTACACCTTC
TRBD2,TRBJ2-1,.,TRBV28,CASSLTSASYNEQFF,TGTGCCAGCAGTTTAACTAGCGCCTCCTACAATGAGCAGTTCTTC
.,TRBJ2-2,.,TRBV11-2,CASSLDTGRAGELFF,TGTGCCAGCAGCTTAGATACAGGGCGGGCCGGGGAGCTGTTTTTT
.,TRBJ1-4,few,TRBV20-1,CSASFLDSATNEKLFF,TGCAGTGCTAGTTTTCTGGACAGCGCAACTAATGAAAAACTGTTTTTT
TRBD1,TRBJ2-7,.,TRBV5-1,CASSRDREAYEQYF,TGCGCCAGCAGCCGGGACAGGGAAGCCTACGAGCAGTACTTC
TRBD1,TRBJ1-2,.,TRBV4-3,CASSQERTGGYGYTF,TGCGCCAGCAGCCAAGAACGGACAGGCGGCTATGGCTACACCTTC
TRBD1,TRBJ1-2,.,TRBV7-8,CASSEGQGTGYTF,TGTGCCAGCAGCGAGGGACAGGGGACTGGCTACACCTTC
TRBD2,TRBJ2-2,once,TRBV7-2,CASSFSAGGTGELFF,TGTGCCAGCAGCTTCTCTGCGGGGGGAACCGGGGAGCTGTTTTTT
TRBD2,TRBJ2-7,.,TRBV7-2,CASSPSGGGAGEQYF,TGTGCCAGCAGCCCATCGGGCGGGGGGGCCGGCGAGCAGTACTTC
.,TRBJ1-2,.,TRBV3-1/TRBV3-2,CASSQGGIGGYTF,TGTGCCAGCAGCCAGGGAGGGATCGGTGGCTACACCTTC